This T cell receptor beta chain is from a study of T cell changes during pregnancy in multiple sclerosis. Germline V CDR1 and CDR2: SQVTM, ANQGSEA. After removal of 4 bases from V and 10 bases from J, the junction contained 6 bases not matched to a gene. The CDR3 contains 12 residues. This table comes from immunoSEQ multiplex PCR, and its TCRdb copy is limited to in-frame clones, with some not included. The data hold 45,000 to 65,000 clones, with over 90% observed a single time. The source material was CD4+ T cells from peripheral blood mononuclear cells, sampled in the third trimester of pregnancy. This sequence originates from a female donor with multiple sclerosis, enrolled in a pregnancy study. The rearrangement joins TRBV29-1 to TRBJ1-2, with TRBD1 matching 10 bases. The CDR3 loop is CSVADRGPVYTF. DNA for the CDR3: TGCAGCGTTGCCGACAGGGGGCCAGTCTACACCTTC.